Below are 14 T cell receptor beta chains sequenced from a single sample in a study of CD8 T cells in ankylosing spondylitis. TCRdb passed the 5' RACE reads through MiXCR, listing each CDR3 protein once. The table includes 180,000 or so distinct CDR3 sequences, around a tenth detected once. Material: blood, either unsorted or a sorted T cell fraction (not recorded which). These receptor sequences come from a male donor with ankylosing spondylitis or in good health (not recorded which).

The chain carries TRBV24-1 and TRBJ2-7; D is unclear. Germline-derived CDR1 and CDR2 are KGHDR and SFDVKD. Trimming stripped 9 bases from V and 3 bases from J, with 14 bases between. CDR3 length: 13 residues. DNA of the CDR3: TGTGCCACCCTACCACCGGTCAACTACGAGCAGTACTTC. Translation: CATLPPVNYEQYF.

There are a few counts of this clonotype. V usage is TRBV7-2 and J usage is TRBJ1-1; weak D call: TRBD1 (5 bases). V was clipped by 5 bases and J by 5 bases, with 15 bases between them. From germline, CDR1 is SGHTA and CDR2 FQGNSA. The CDR3 loop spans 14 amino acids. Written as DNA, the CDR3 is TGTGCCAGCAGCGAACGGTTTGAGGGGACTGAAGCTTTCTTT. Protein sequence: CASSERFEGTEAFF. The whole variable domain, remainder taken from reference TRBV7-2 and TRBJ1-1, is GAGVSQSPSNKVTEKGKDVELRCDPISGHTALYWYRQSLGQGLEFLIYFQGNSAPDKSGLPSDRFSAERTGGSVSTLTIQRTQQEDSAVYLCASSERFEGTEAFFGQGTRLTVV.

In its sample, this clonotype was seen many times. CDR3 sequence: CSAADPGAEAFF. DNA of the CDR3: TGCAGTGCCGCGGACCCCGGGGCTGAAGCTTTCTTT. The chain joins TRBV20-1 to TRBJ1-1; D gene ambiguous. The CDR3 has 12 amino acids. Germline loops: CDR1 DFQATT, CDR2 SNEGSKA (reference sequence). V gave up 6 bases and J gave up 6 bases, with 14 bases separating them.

This clonotype was detected only a few times. This chain connects TRBV5-1 to TRBJ1-2, with 10 positions matching TRBD1. This CDR3 is built from 15 residues. V lost 7 bases and J lost 8; bases outside the gene matches: 14. CDR1 is SGHRS, CDR2 YFSETQ, per germline. The CDR3 is CASRQESGTGEGYTF. The CDR3 DNA sequence: TGCGCCAGCCGCCAGGAATCCGGGACAGGGGAAGGCTACACCTTC.

The chain uses TRBV10-1 and TRBJ1-3; D is possibly TRBD1 (5 bases). Germline V CDR1 and CDR2: WNHNN, SYGVQD (reference sequence). CDR3 length equals 15 residues. The V end lost 9 bases, the J end lost 4 bases, and 19 bases lay between the germline ends. As DNA, the CDR3 is TGCGCCAGACAAGCAGGGACCTCAAGGGGAAACACCATATATTTT. It encodes CARQAGTSRGNTIYF.

The chain couples TRBV7-2 to TRBJ2-5, with D possibly being TRBD2 (6 bases). Germline CDR1 SGHTA, CDR2 FQGNSA. This CDR3 comprises 15 residues. Trimming took 2 bases from V and 2 from J, leaving 12 bases between them. This CDR3 is CASSLSGTGQETQYF. For the CDR3, the DNA is TGTGCCAGCAGCTTAAGTGGGACTGGACAAGAGACCCAGTACTTC.

This clonotype has a count of ten or more. The chain is built from TRBV29-1 and TRBJ2-7; D is perhaps TRBD2 (7 bases). V was trimmed by 0 bases and J by 11 bases, leaving 23 bases between them. Germline V CDR1 and CDR2: SQVTM, ANQGSEA. The CDR3 loop spans 15 amino acids. For the CDR3, the DNA is TGCAGCGTTGAAGAGATGGACAGCAATCTAGCGGTTAAGTACTTC. Its protein is CSVEEMDSNLAVKYF.

This clonotype showed up many times. J is TRBJ2-5 and V is TRBV6-5; D is undetermined. Germline V lookup: CDR1 MNHEY, CDR2 SVGAGI. The CDR3 extends over 14 amino acids. V lost 0 bases and J lost 1, with 6 bases in between. CDR3 residues: CASSYSLGQETQYF. CDR3 DNA sequence: TGTGCCAGCAGTTACTCTCTAGGCCAAGAGACCCAGTACTTC.

This clonotype was found many times. The V gene is TRBV20-1, the J gene TRBJ2-1, with a weak D call TRBD1 (6 bases). Germline V gene lookup returns CDR1 DFQATT and CDR2 SNEGSKA (reference sequence). The germline V and J ends were trimmed by 2 bases and 1 base, with 18 bases remaining between them. This CDR3 comprises 17 residues. The CDR3 here is CSARLGGAPFSYNEQFF. The CDR3 nucleotides read TGCAGTGCTAGATTAGGGGGAGCGCCCTTTTCCTACAATGAGCAGTTCTTC.

This clonotype was seen repeatedly, ten times or more. The rearrangement joins TRBV12-3 or TRBV12-4 to TRBJ2-1; D may match TRBD1 or TRBD2 (5 bases each). The V and J ends lost 6 bases and 3 bases respectively, with 18 bases between them. CDR3 length equals 16 residues. CDR3 sequence reads: CASSHPVGTNYNEQFF. Here the CDR3 DNA reads TGTGCCAGCAGCCATCCTGTCGGGACCAACTACAATGAGCAGTTCTTC.

This clonotype was found many times. The chain couples TRBV12-3 or TRBV12-4 to TRBJ2-5, with D tentatively TRBD2 (6 bases). With 6 bases removed from V and 7 bases from J, the gap between germline ends came to 18 bases. The CDR3 length is 14 residues. The CDR3: CASSPNGEGGTQYF. The CDR3 bases are TGTGCCAGCAGCCCAAATGGTGAGGGAGGGACCCAGTACTTC.

This clonotype showed up just a few times. The rearrangement joins TRBV6-5 to TRBJ2-7, with 10 bases that match TRBD2. CDR1 MNHEY and CDR2 SVGAGI come from the germline V gene. V lost 0 bases and J lost 4; bases outside the gene matches: 6. The CDR3 is 16 residues long. CDR3 DNA sequence: TGTGCCAGCAGTTACTCCCCTAGCGGGAGAGGATACGAGCAGTACTTC. Protein sequence: CASSYSPSGRGYEQYF.

This clonotype was seen ten or more times. The rearrangement joins TRBV28 to TRBJ2-2; tentatively, D is TRBD1 or TRBD2 (6 bases each). This CDR3 contains 15 residues. The germline CDR1 and CDR2 sequences are MDHEN and SYDVKM. The V end lost 11 bases, the J end lost 2 bases, and 18 bases lay between the germline ends. For the CDR3, the DNA is TGTGCCGCAAACGGGGGCGGATTCAACACCGGGGAGCTGTTTTTT. It specifies CAANGGGFNTGELFF. The complete variable domain, with remaining parts taken from reference TRBV28 and TRBJ2-2, reads DVKVTQSSRYLVKRTGEKVFLECVQDMDHENMFWYRQDPGLGLRLIYFSYDVKMKEKGDIPEGYSVSREKKERFSLILESASTNQTSMYLCAANGGGFNTGELFFGEGSRLTVL.

This clonotype was counted ten times or more. The chain links TRBV20-1 to TRBJ1-2, with 8 bases that match TRBD1. Germline values: CDR1 DFQATT, CDR2 SNEGSKA (reference sequence). J lost 0 bases, V lost 5 bases, and 8 bases had no gene match. There are 15 residues in the CDR3. CDR3 DNA: TGCAGTGCTCCGCTACAGGGGGAGGCTAACTATGGCTACACCTTC. Translation gives CSAPLQGEANYGYTF.